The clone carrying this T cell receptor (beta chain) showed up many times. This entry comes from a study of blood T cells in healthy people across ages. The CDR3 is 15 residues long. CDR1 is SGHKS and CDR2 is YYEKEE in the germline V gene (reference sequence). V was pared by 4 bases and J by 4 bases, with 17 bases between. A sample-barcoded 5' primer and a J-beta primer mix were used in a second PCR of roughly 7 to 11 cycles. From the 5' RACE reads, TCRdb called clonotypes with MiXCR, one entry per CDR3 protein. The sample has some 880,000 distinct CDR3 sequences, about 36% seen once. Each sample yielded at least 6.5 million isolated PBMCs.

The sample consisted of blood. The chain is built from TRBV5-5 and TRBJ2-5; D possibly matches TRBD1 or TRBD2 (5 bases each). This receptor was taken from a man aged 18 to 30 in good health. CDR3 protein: CASSPYVAGGETQYF. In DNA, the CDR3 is TGTGCCAGCAGCCCGTACGTTGCTGGGGGAGAGACCCAGTACTTC.